A single sample is the source of the 19 T cell receptor beta chains below, sequenced in a study of T cells expressing NK-cell markers. TCRdb re-called the 5' RACE reads and shows each CDR3 protein once, DNA omitted. The sample yields 150,000 or so distinct CDR3 sequences, of which the top ten take up around a third. The sequenced sample consisted of blood T cells: a sorted CD56 or NKG2C T cell subset, CD4+ or CD8+ T cells, or bulk PBMC T cells (not recorded which). These receptors all stem from a woman aged 45-65 years in good health.

V is TRBV7-9 and J is TRBJ2-3; absent DNA, TCRdb's TRBD2 call cannot be checked. The V gene's germline CDR1 is SEHNR and CDR2 FQNEAQ (reference sequence). This CDR3 is built from 17 residues. CDR3 sequence reads: CASSPTRTSGSRDTQYF.

The V and J genes are TRBV6-1 and TRBJ1-5; TCRdb's D call, TRBD1, is unchecked because there is no DNA. Germline-derived CDR1 and CDR2 are MNHNS and SASEGT. The CDR3 covers 14 residues. CDR3 region: CASSGTGSNQPQHF.

This chain links TRBV27 with TRBJ2-4; no DNA is available, so the TRBD1 call from TCRdb remains unchecked. This CDR3 comprises 16 residues. Germline-derived CDR1 and CDR2 are MNHEY and SMNVEV (reference sequence). The CDR3 here is CASSQTGALAKNIQYF.

This chain's CDR3 is CASSLDGVIQYF. The rearrangement joins TRBV7-9 to TRBJ2-4. The CDR3 length is 12 residues. CDR1 SEHNR and CDR2 FQNEAQ come from the germline V gene (reference sequence).

The J gene is TRBJ2-1, the V gene TRBV11-2; TCRdb lists TRBD1, though no DNA is available to test this call. The CDR3 is 15 residues long. CDR1 and CDR2 from the germline V gene are SGHAT and FQNNGV. CDR3: CASSGVAGGEDEQFF.

The V and J genes are TRBV27 and TRBJ2-5; TCRdb selects TRBD2, and the lack of DNA leaves this call unchecked. CDR3 length: 13 residues. Germline V gene lookup returns CDR1 MNHEY and CDR2 SMNVEV (reference sequence). The CDR3 protein is CASSLGGLETQYF.

J is TRBJ2-2 and V is TRBV12-3 or TRBV12-4; TCRdb outputs TRBD1, but without DNA this stays unchecked. CDR3 length equals 16 residues. The CDR3 loop is CASSPGQGPGTGELFF.

This chain joins TRBV24-1 and TRBJ2-5. The CDR3 consists of 13 residues. Germline lookup yields CDR1 KGHDR and CDR2 SFDVKD. Here the CDR3 reads CATSGSRNGTQYF.

The chain is built from TRBV7-8 and TRBJ2-2; the D gene TCRdb calls, TRBD2, cannot be checked with no DNA. Germline CDR1 and CDR2: SGHVS and FQNEAQ. The CDR3 length is 18 residues. CDR3 loop: CASSLESQSGYRTGELFF.

This chain joins TRBV2 and TRBJ1-1; the TCRdb call, TRBD1, lacks DNA for checking. Looked up from germline, CDR1 is SNHLY and CDR2 is FYNNEI. There are 13 residues in the CDR3. Here the CDR3 reads CASRGQENTEAFF. Looking up the rest from reference TRBV2 and TRBJ1-1 gives the full variable domain: EPEVTQTPSHQVTQMGQEVILRCVPISNHLYFYWYRQILGQKVEFLVSFYNNEISEKSEIFDDQFSVERPDGSNFTLKIRSTKLEDSAMYFCASRGQENTEAFFGQGTRLTVV.

The V call is TRBV5-1, the J call TRBJ1-2. The CDR3 is made up of 12 amino acids. CDR1 is SGHRS, CDR2 YFSETQ, per germline. The CDR3 protein is CASSMTDYGYTF.

J is TRBJ2-1 and V is TRBV27. The germline gives CDR1 MNHEY, CDR2 SMNVEV (reference sequence). This CDR3 is 12 amino acids long. The CDR3 sequence is CASSFRADEQFF.

The rearrangement uses TRBV6-1 and TRBJ1-3. Looked up from germline, CDR1 is MNHNS and CDR2 is SASEGT. This CDR3 is built from 16 residues. The CDR3 sequence: CASGITRSSSGNTIYF.

The V call is TRBV30, the J call TRBJ1-5; the TRBD1 assignment by TCRdb is unverifiable without DNA. CDR1 and CDR2 from the germline V gene are GTSNPN and SVGIG (reference sequence). This CDR3 spans 14 amino acids. CDR3 residues: CAWNERQSNQPQHF.

This chain joins TRBV4-1 and TRBJ1-1; TCRdb picks TRBD1, but there is no DNA to check that call. The germline V gene has CDR1 MGHRA and CDR2 YSYEKL. The CDR3 consists of 15 residues. This CDR3 reads CASKISDSIDTEAFF.

The gene calls are TRBV11-2 and TRBJ1-1; TCRdb gives TRBD1 as the D gene, but with no DNA this cannot be confirmed. Germline CDR1 SGHAT, CDR2 FQNNGV. CDR3 length: 13 amino acids. The chain's CDR3 is CASRPMGVTEAFF. Based on the CDR3 plus reference TRBV11-2 and TRBJ1-1, the full variable domain is EAGVAQSPRYKIIEKRQSVAFWCNPISGHATLYWYQQILGQGPKLLIQFQNNGVVDDSQLPKDRFSAERLKGVDSTLKIQPAKLEDSAVYLCASRPMGVTEAFFGQGTRLTVV.

The chain uses TRBV7-9 and TRBJ2-2; TCRdb's D call of TRBD2 is untestable without DNA. The CDR3 contains 17 residues. CDR1 is SEHNR, CDR2 FQNEAQ, per germline (reference sequence). CDR3 amino acids: CASTDLPGLVETGELFF.

CDR3 sequence reads: CASSLSSTGPDTQYF. V gene TRBV27 combines with J gene TRBJ2-3; the D call from TCRdb, TRBD1, cannot be confirmed without DNA. Looked up from germline, CDR1 is MNHEY and CDR2 is SMNVEV (reference sequence). There are 15 residues in the CDR3.

CDR3 loop: CASASGTRRDTQYF. The rearrangement links TRBV18 to TRBJ2-3. Germline CDR1 KGHSH, CDR2 LQKENI. The CDR3 is 14 amino acids.